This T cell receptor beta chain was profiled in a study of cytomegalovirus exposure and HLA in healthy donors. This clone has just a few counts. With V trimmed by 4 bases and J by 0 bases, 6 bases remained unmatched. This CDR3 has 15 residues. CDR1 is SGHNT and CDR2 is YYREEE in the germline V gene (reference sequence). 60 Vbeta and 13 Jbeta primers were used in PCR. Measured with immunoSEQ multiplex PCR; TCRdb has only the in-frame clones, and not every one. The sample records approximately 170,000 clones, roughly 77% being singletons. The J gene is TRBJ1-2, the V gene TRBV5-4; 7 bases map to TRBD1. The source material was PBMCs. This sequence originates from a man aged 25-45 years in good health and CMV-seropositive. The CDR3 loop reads CASSLAGTANYGYTF. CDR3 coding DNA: TGTGCCAGCAGCCTAGCCGGGACAGCTAACTATGGCTACACCTTC.